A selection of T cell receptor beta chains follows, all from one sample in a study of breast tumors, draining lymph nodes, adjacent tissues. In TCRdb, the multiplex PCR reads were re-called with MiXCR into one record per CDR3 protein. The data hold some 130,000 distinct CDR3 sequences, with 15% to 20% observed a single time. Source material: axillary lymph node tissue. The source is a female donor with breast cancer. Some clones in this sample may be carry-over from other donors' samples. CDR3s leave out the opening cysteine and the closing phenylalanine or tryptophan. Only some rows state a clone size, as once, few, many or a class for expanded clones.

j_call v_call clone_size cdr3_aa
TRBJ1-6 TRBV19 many ASSDGRGARSPLH
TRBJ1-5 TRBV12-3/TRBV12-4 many ASSTTVGGANQPQH
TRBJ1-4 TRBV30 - AWRPTGAINEKLF
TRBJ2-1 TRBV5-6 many ASSFGGGLAAYNEQF
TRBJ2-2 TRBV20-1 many SARDLSAGPNTGELF
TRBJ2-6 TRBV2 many ASSARTGGAGANVLT
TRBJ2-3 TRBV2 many ASRMGGGPHTQY
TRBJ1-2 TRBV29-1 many SVDLLKTHGYT
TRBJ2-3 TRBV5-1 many ASSFGRVTDTQY
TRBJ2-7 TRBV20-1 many SAPGTGNSEQY
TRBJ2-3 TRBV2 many ASSRTSGGARTDTQY
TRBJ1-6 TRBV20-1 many SARLTGQPNSPLH
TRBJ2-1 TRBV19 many ASSLAGGVYNEQF
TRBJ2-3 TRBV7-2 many ASSGSSAPTDTQY
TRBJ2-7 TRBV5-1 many ASSLTSGSTYEQY
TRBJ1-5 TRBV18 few ASSPLSDQPQH
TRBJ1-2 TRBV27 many ASATGGAGYGYT
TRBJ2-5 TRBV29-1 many SVDGGAWETQY
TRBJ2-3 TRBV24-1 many ATSDFRTSGTDTQY
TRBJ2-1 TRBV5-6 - ASTLTPGQGPNEQS
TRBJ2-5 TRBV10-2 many ASSEGTAETQY
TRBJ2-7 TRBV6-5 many ASSTGHPYEQY
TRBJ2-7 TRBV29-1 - SVGRDRGPSGEQY
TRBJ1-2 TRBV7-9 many ASSLGGGALYGYT
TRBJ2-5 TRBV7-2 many ASSLPVQETQY
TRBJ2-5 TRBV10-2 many ASSVLTTETQY
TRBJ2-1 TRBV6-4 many ASRPNLGYEQF
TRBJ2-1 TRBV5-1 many ASSLEGAPDNEQF
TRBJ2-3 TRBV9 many ASSVDPRTDTQY
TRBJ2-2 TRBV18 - ASSPQGDTGELF
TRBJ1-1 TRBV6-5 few ASTQPGQGTTF
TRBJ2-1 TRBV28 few ASSLEGYEQF